The 27 T cell receptor beta chains listed next were all sequenced from one sample in a study of cytomegalovirus exposure and HLA in healthy donors. The PCR made use of 60 Vbeta and 13 Jbeta primers. Generated by immunoSEQ multiplex PCR, the TCRdb table keeps only in-frame clones and is missing some. This listing includes tens of thousands of clones. Sequencing was done on a sample of PBMCs. The source of these receptors is a man aged 40-49 years in good health and CMV-seropositive.

The chain employs TRBV18 and TRBJ2-2; TRBD2 matches at 8 bases. Germline-derived CDR1 and CDR2 are KGHSH and LQKENI. After removal of 1 base from V and 5 bases from J, the junction contained 6 bases not matched to a gene. The CDR3 has 16 residues. The CDR3 is CASSPRSGSGTGELFF. DNA for the CDR3: TGTGCCAGCTCACCACGGAGCGGGAGTGGGACCGGGGAGCTGTTTTTT.

The chain carries TRBV9 and TRBJ2-2; 7 nucleotides match TRBD2. From germline, CDR1 is SGDLS and CDR2 YYNGEE. The CDR3 loop spans 19 amino acids. V lost 0 bases and J lost 0; bases outside the gene matches: 11. The CDR3 loop is CASSVGGAAGLTNTGELFF. For the CDR3, the DNA is TGTGCCAGCAGCGTAGGCGGGGCAGCGGGACTTACGAACACCGGGGAGCTGTTTTTT.

The chain couples TRBV30 to TRBJ2-7, with D tentatively TRBD2 (5 bases). There are 15 residues in the CDR3. Germline CDR1 reads GTSNPN; CDR2 reads SVGIG (reference sequence). V dropped 5 bases and J dropped 0 bases, with 17 bases sitting between them. CDR3 DNA sequence: TGTGCCTGGGAACCCGAGAGCGGTAGCTCCTACGAGCAGTACTTC. Encoded protein: CAWEPESGSSYEQYF.

This clone is medium-sized by frequency. The gene calls are TRBV6-1 and TRBJ2-7; D is unresolved. CDR3 length equals 14 residues. Germline assignment: CDR1 MNHNS and CDR2 SASEGT. The V and J ends lost 0 bases and 0 bases respectively, with 6 bases between them. The CDR3 nucleotides are TGTGCCAGCAGTGAAGCGGAGAGCTCCTACGAGCAGTACTTC. Residues: CASSEAESSYEQYF.

This chain connects TRBV18 to TRBJ1-1, with a possible D match to TRBD1 (6 bases). Germline CDR1 KGHSH, CDR2 LQKENI. This CDR3 contains 14 residues. V lost 3 bases to trimming and J lost 1 base, with 9 bases between them. CDR3 in DNA: TGTGCCAGCTCACCCCGGACAGAGAACACTGAAGCTTTCTTT. This translates into CASSPRTENTEAFF. The full variable domain, in which reference TRBV18 and TRBJ1-1 provide the parts outside the CDR3, is NAGVMQNPRHLVRRRGQEARLRCSPMKGHSHVYWYRQLPEEGLKFMVYLQKENIIDESGMPKERFSAEFPKEGPSILRIQQVVRGDSAAYFCASSPRTENTEAFFGQGTRLTVV.

V gene TRBV7-2 combines with J gene TRBJ1-6, with D perhaps matching TRBD1 (5 bases). The CDR3 has 15 amino acids. Looked up from germline, CDR1 is SGHTA and CDR2 is FQGNSA. V dropped 5 bases and J dropped 5 bases, with 13 bases sitting between them. The CDR3 bases are TGTGCCAGCAGCCCTCAAGGGGCTGATAATTCACCCCTCCACTTT. Its translation is CASSPQGADNSPLHF. Combining the CDR3 with reference TRBV7-2 and TRBJ1-6 gives the whole variable domain GAGVSQSPSNKVTEKGKDVELRCDPISGHTALYWYRQSLGQGLEFLIYFQGNSAPDKSGLPSDRFSAERTGGSVSTLTIQRTQQEDSAVYLCASSPQGADNSPLHFGNGTRLTVT.

The genes are TRBV10-3 and TRBJ2-7, with 7 positions matching TRBD1. CDR1 is ENHRY and CDR2 is SYGVKD in the germline V gene. This CDR3 contains 13 residues. With 7 bases clipped from V and 1 base from J, the junction kept 4 bases outside the gene matches. The CDR3 bases are TGTGCCATCACCCCGACAGGGTCCTACGAGCAGTACTTC. It specifies CAITPTGSYEQYF.

The gene calls are TRBV7-2 and TRBJ2-5, with TRBD2 matching over 8 bases. The CDR3 is 14 amino acids. V was pared by 4 bases and J by 2 bases, with 3 bases of the junction left unmatched. The V gene's germline CDR1 is SGHTA and CDR2 FQGNSA. For the CDR3, the DNA is TGTGCCAGCAGCTGGGGACTAGAACAAGAGACCCAGTACTTC. Translation gives CASSWGLEQETQYF.

V gene TRBV5-1 combines with J gene TRBJ2-2; TRBD1 aligns across 7 bases. CDR1 is SGHRS, CDR2 YFSETQ, per germline. V gave up 3 bases and J gave up 3 bases; unmatched junction bases: 2. CDR3 length equals 14 residues. CDR3 DNA sequence: TGCGCCAGCAGCTGGGACAGTTACACCGGGGAGCTGTTTTTT. This translates into CASSWDSYTGELFF.

The CDR3, as DNA: TGTGCCAGTAGTACCCGACAGGGCACCTACGAGCAGTACTTC. As protein: CASSTRQGTYEQYF. V usage is TRBV19 and J usage is TRBJ2-7; TRBD1 matches 7 bases. Losses at the gene ends were 4 bases for V and 2 bases for J; bases not matched to a gene: 5. Per the germline V gene, CDR1 is LNHDA and CDR2 is SQIVND (reference sequence). This CDR3 has 14 amino acids.

The CDR3 sequence is CASSPRQTYEQYF. The CDR3 bases are TGTGCCAGCAGCCCCAGACAGACCTACGAGCAGTACTTC. The chain links TRBV7-6 to TRBJ2-7; maybe TRBD1 (5 bases). Trimming took 5 bases from V and 2 from J, leaving 10 bases between them. The germline V gene encodes CDR1 SGHVS and CDR2 FNYEAQ. This CDR3 region has 13 residues.

This CDR3 is CASSVGQGGINIQYF. The CDR3 coding sequence is TGTGCCAGCAGCGTAGGGCAAGGGGGTATCAACATTCAGTACTTC. V is TRBV9 and J is TRBJ2-4, with a weak D call TRBD1 (6 bases). Trimming stripped 0 bases from V and 7 bases from J, with 14 bases between. CDR3 length equals 15 residues. Looked up from germline, CDR1 is SGDLS and CDR2 is YYNGEE.

The CDR3 is CASSLLGEGYTF. The CDR3 bases are TGTGCCAGCAGCTTACTAGGGGAAGGCTACACCTTC. This rearrangement joins TRBV7-9 to TRBJ1-2; TRBD1 is a possible D gene (5 bases). Germline CDR1 and CDR2: SEHNR and FQNEAQ (reference sequence). V lost 2 bases to trimming and J lost 8 bases, with 9 bases between them. The CDR3 totals 12 residues.

V is TRBV7-9 and J is TRBJ1-5, with D unresolved. The V and J ends lost 3 bases and 0 bases respectively, with 3 bases between them. The length of the CDR3 is 13 residues. CDR1 SEHNR and CDR2 FQNEAQ come from the germline V gene (reference sequence). The CDR3 loop reads CASSFGSNQPQHF. The CDR3 DNA sequence: TGTGCCAGCAGCTTCGGTAGCAATCAGCCCCAGCATTTT. The full variable domain, rest sourced from reference TRBV7-9 and TRBJ1-5, is DTGVSQNPRHKITKRGQNVTFRCDPISEHNRLYWYRQTLGQGPEFLTYFQNEAQLEKSRLLSDRFSAERPKGSFSTLEIQRTEQGDSAMYLCASSFGSNQPQHFGDGTRLSIL.

The chain has TRBV11-2 and TRBJ1-1, with D unresolved. The germline V and J ends were trimmed by 1 base and 0 bases, with 6 bases remaining between them. CDR3 length: 14 residues. Per the germline V gene, CDR1 is SGHAT and CDR2 is FQNNGV. The CDR3 is CASSLGPLNTEAFF. The DNA for the CDR3 is TGTGCCAGCAGCTTAGGGCCCTTGAACACTGAAGCTTTCTTT.

Frequency places this clone as medium-sized. The genes are TRBV19 and TRBJ2-3, with 8 positions matching TRBD2. This CDR3 is built from 15 residues. Losses at the gene ends were 2 bases for V and 4 bases for J; bases not matched to a gene: 5. CDR1 is LNHDA and CDR2 is SQIVND in the germline V gene (reference sequence). CDR3 loop: CASSIRSGSPDTQYF. The CDR3 nucleotides are TGTGCCAGTAGTATAAGGAGCGGGAGTCCAGATACGCAGTATTTT.

The chain uses TRBV30 and TRBJ2-6; 10 nucleotides line up with TRBD2. V gave up 1 base and J gave up 2 bases; unmatched junction bases: 2. This CDR3 comprises 16 residues. Germline V gene lookup returns CDR1 GTSNPN and CDR2 SVGIG (reference sequence). The chain's CDR3 is CAWSGLAGAGANVLTF. The CDR3 nucleotides are TGTGCCTGGAGTGGGCTAGCGGGAGCTGGGGCCAACGTCCTGACTTTC.

This chain links TRBV12-5 with TRBJ2-1; no clear D. Trimming shortened V by 0 bases and J by 9 bases, and 6 bases separated the two germline ends. Germline V gene sequence: CDR1 LGHNT, CDR2 FRNRAP. There are 12 residues in the CDR3. The CDR3 loop reads CASGLVLGEQFF. CDR3 sequence (DNA): TGTGCTAGTGGTTTGGTACTTGGTGAGCAGTTCTTC.

The chain links TRBV5-5 to TRBJ1-3, with D maybe TRBD1 (5 bases). The CDR3 sequence is 16 residues long. V lost 0 bases and J lost 2, with 12 bases in between. Per germline, CDR1 SGHKS and CDR2 YYEKEE (reference sequence). This CDR3 reads CASSLALQATGNTIYF. In nucleotides, the CDR3 is TGTGCCAGCAGCTTGGCTTTACAGGCGACTGGAAACACCATATATTTT.

The chain employs TRBV5-1 and TRBJ2-3, with 8 bases aligning to TRBD1. V lost 1 base and J lost 4; bases outside the gene matches: 5. From germline, CDR1 is SGHRS and CDR2 YFSETQ. This CDR3 region has 15 residues. The CDR3 DNA reads as TGCGCCAGCAGCTTGTATGGACAGGGTGCAGATACGCAGTATTTT. Translating it yields CASSLYGQGADTQYF.

This sequence joins TRBV6-1 and TRBJ2-1, with 8 positions matching TRBD1. Germline V gene lookup returns CDR1 MNHNS and CDR2 SASEGT. The CDR3 sequence is 18 residues long. With V trimmed by 4 bases and J by 0 bases, 11 bases remained unmatched. CDR3 sequence: CASSAGGGQGASYNEQFF. In DNA form, the CDR3 reads TGTGCCAGCAGTGCAGGGGGAGGTCAGGGGGCCTCCTACAATGAGCAGTTCTTC.

The V call is TRBV7-8, the J call TRBJ2-6, with D tentatively TRBD1 (6 bases). Trimming took 1 base from V and 0 from J, leaving 10 bases between them. This CDR3 spans 17 amino acids. The germline CDR1 and CDR2 sequences are SGHVS and FQNEAQ. The CDR3 is CASSLGQARSGANVLTF. In nucleotides, the CDR3 is TGTGCCAGCAGCTTAGGACAGGCCCGCTCTGGGGCCAACGTCCTGACTTTC.

DNA for the CDR3: TGTGCCAGTAGTAGTGGAGCGGAGACAGATACGCAGTATTTT. As protein: CASSSGAETDTQYF. V is TRBV19 and J is TRBJ2-3, with D possibly being TRBD2 (5 bases). The CDR3 has 14 amino acids. With 4 bases removed from V and 3 bases from J, the gap between germline ends came to 11 bases. Germline V gene sequence: CDR1 LNHDA, CDR2 SQIVND (reference sequence).

The V and J genes are TRBV7-2 and TRBJ2-5, with TRBD1 as a possible D gene (6 bases). Germline V gene data show CDR1 as SGHTA and CDR2 as FQGNSA. Trimming shortened V by 7 bases and J by 4 bases, and 16 bases separated the two germline ends. This CDR3 spans 14 amino acids. CDR3 bases: TGTGCCAGCACCATAACAGGGATTTCAGAGACCCAGTACTTC. Protein product: CASTITGISETQYF.

This sequence joins TRBV9 and TRBJ2-5; TRBD2 matches 7 bases. The V and J ends lost 3 bases and 4 bases, in that order; junction bases with no gene match: 3. CDR3 length: 13 amino acids. Germline V gives CDR1 SGDLS, CDR2 YYNGEE. CDR3 nucleotides: TGTGCCAGCAGCGCTGGGGGGGTAGAGACCCAGTACTTC. This translates into CASSAGGVETQYF. Together with reference TRBV9 and TRBJ2-5, the CDR3 gives the full variable domain: DSGVTQTPKHLITATGQRVTLRCSPRSGDLSVYWYQQSLDQGLQFLIQYYNGEERAKGNILERFSAQQFPDLHSELNLSSLELGDSALYFCASSAGGVETQYFGPGTRLLVL.

The rearrangement links TRBV28 to TRBJ2-2, with a possible D match to TRBD2 (6 bases). CDR1 MDHEN and CDR2 SYDVKM come from the germline V gene. Trimming removed 5 bases at V and 2 bases at J, with 15 bases between. The CDR3 runs 16 residues. The CDR3 coding sequence is TGTGCCAGCAGTGGGGGGTTAGGGTACAACACCGGGGAGCTGTTTTTT. It specifies CASSGGLGYNTGELFF.

The rearrangement links TRBV6-1 to TRBJ2-2; TRBD1 matches at 9 bases. The CDR3 loop spans 14 amino acids. V dropped 6 bases and J dropped 3; count of bases not matched to a gene: 2. Germline V gene data show CDR1 as MNHNS and CDR2 as SASEGT. CDR3 protein: CASRQGAHTGELFF. DNA of the CDR3: TGTGCCAGCAGACAGGGGGCTCACACCGGGGAGCTGTTTTTT.